The 15 T cell receptor beta chains in this list originate from one sample, sequenced in a study of blood T cell repertoires in COVID-19 (dated by TCRdb to between 2020 and 2021). The library was obtained by the immunoSEQ multiplex PCR assay. The immuneACCESS repertoire file appears here via TCRdb, limited to in-frame rearrangements. These files lack a portion of the clones; in checked studies, under half of the deficit traces to unresolved V genes, and the cause of the others is not known. The sample yields 150,000 to 200,000 clones; around 84% were counted once. In total, the top ten clones hold about 7% of the sample. Material for sequencing was peripheral blood. These receptors were collected from a man aged 50 to 59 with active or convalescent COVID-19.

V usage is TRBV7-6 and J usage is TRBJ1-3; possibly TRBD1 for D (6 bases). The CDR3 covers 17 residues. Germline V gives CDR1 SGHVS, CDR2 FNYEAQ. Trimming removed 5 bases from V and 4 bases from J, with 21 bases in between. The CDR3 reads CASSRPAEGGLGNTIYF. The CDR3 nucleotides are TGTGCCAGCAGCCGGCCAGCGGAAGGGGGTCTAGGAAACACCATATATTTT.

The J gene is TRBJ1-1, the V gene TRBV7-2, with D unresolved. Germline CDR1 is SGHTA and CDR2 is FQGNSA. The CDR3 spans 14 residues. V lost 3 bases and J lost 5, with 13 bases in between. This CDR3 reads CASSLGRVQTEAFF. In nucleotides, the CDR3 is TGTGCCAGCAGCTTGGGCAGAGTACAAACTGAAGCTTTCTTT.

This sequence joins TRBV6-5 and TRBJ2-7; 7 bases line up with TRBD1. The CDR3 covers 13 residues. Per the germline V gene, CDR1 is MNHEY and CDR2 is SVGAGI. Trimming took 2 bases from V and 4 from J; bases not matched to a gene: 2. The CDR3 spells CASSYPGGYEQYF. The CDR3 DNA sequence: TGTGCCAGCAGTTACCCAGGGGGATACGAGCAGTACTTC.

The rearrangement links TRBV19 to TRBJ1-5; D not resolved. The CDR3 sequence is 14 residues long. The germline V gene has CDR1 LNHDA and CDR2 SQIVND (reference sequence). The ends were cut back, 6 bases at V and 0 bases at J, with 9 bases in the middle. CDR3 region: CASRISHSNQPQHF. The DNA for the CDR3 is TGTGCCAGTAGGATATCCCATAGCAATCAGCCCCAGCATTTT. The whole variable domain, filled in from reference TRBV19 and TRBJ1-5, reads DGGITQSPKYLFRKEGQNVTLSCEQNLNHDAMYWYRQDPGQGLRLIYYSQIVNDFQKGDIAEGYSVSREKKESFPLTVTSAQKNPTAFYLCASRISHSNQPQHFGDGTRLSIL.

CDR3 DNA sequence: TGTGCCAGCAGTCTTAGCGGGGGGTCTTTGGATGAGCAGTTCTTC. This sequence encodes CASSLSGGSLDEQFF. The chain carries TRBV28 and TRBJ2-1, with TRBD2 matching 10 bases. Germline CDR1 MDHEN, CDR2 SYDVKM. V was clipped by 5 bases and J by 8 bases; unmatched bases: 9. CDR3 length equals 15 residues. The entire variable domain, with the rest obtained from reference TRBV28 and TRBJ2-1, is as follows: DVKVTQSSRYLVKRTGEKVFLECVQDMDHENMFWYRQDPGLGLRLIYFSYDVKMKEKGDIPEGYSVSREKKERFSLILESASTNQTSMYLCASSLSGGSLDEQFFGPGTRLTVL.

This clone came up once. The chain is built from TRBV10-3 and TRBJ1-6; D may be TRBD1 (5 bases). The length of the CDR3 is 14 residues. V lost 4 bases and J lost 10, with 14 bases in between. The germline CDR1 and CDR2 sequences are ENHRY and SYGVKD. The CDR3 nucleotides read TGTGCCATCAGTGGTGGGCAGGGCCCCTCACCCCTCCACTTT. Encoded protein: CAISGGQGPSPLHF.

J is TRBJ2-3 and V is TRBV20-1; D is unclear. Germline lookup yields CDR1 DFQATT and CDR2 SNEGSKA (reference sequence). The CDR3 is 11 amino acids. Between the trimmed V and J ends, which lost 5 bases and 3 bases, there was a span of 6 bases. The CDR3 region is CSAHKTDTQYF. In nucleotides, the CDR3 is TGCAGTGCTCACAAGACAGATACGCAGTATTTT.

The chain is built from TRBV5-1 and TRBJ1-5; D gene ambiguous. Germline values: CDR1 SGHRS, CDR2 YFSETQ. V lost 0 bases and J lost 7, with 8 bases in between. The CDR3 covers 13 residues. The CDR3 coding sequence is TGCGCCAGCAGCTTGGGTCTAATGCAGCCCCAGCATTTT. Translating gives CASSLGLMQPQHF.

The V gene is TRBV4-3, the J gene TRBJ2-5; the match to TRBD1 covers 7 bases. Trimming removed 4 bases from V and 1 base from J; junction bases left unmatched: 3. The CDR3 extends over 14 amino acids. Germline CDR1 is LGHNA and CDR2 is YSLEER. CDR3 residues: CASSRNRGQETQYF. CDR3 nucleotide sequence: TGCGCCAGCAGCCGGAACAGGGGCCAAGAGACCCAGTACTTC.

The J gene is TRBJ2-5, the V gene TRBV3-1 (or the pseudogene TRBV3-2); D is perhaps TRBD1 (6 bases). Germline-derived CDR1 and CDR2 are LGHDT and YNNKEL (reference sequence). This CDR3 has 14 amino acids. Trimming shortened V by 1 base and J by 2 bases, and 8 bases separated the two germline ends. The CDR3 protein is CASSQGTVQETQYF. CDR3 coding DNA: TGTGCCAGCAGCCAAGGGACAGTTCAAGAGACCCAGTACTTC.

The genes are TRBV5-1 and TRBJ2-5; 14 nucleotides match TRBD2. The length of the CDR3 is 17 residues. Germline loops: CDR1 SGHRS, CDR2 YFSETQ. Trimming took 1 base from V and 4 from J; bases not matched to a gene: 6. CDR3 region: CASSLWGGTSGRETQYF. CDR3 sequence (DNA): TGCGCCAGCAGCTTGTGGGGCGGGACTAGCGGGAGAGAGACCCAGTACTTC. The entire variable domain, with the rest obtained from reference TRBV5-1 and TRBJ2-5, is as follows: KAGVTQTPRYLIKTRGQQVTLSCSPISGHRSVSWYQQTPGQGLQFLFEYFSETQRNKGNFPGRFSGRQFSNSRSEMNVSTLELGDSALYLCASSLWGGTSGRETQYFGPGTRLLVL.

This clone came up a few times. The chain carries TRBV28 and TRBJ1-2; 7 nucleotides match TRBD1. In germline, CDR1 is MDHEN, CDR2 SYDVKM. CDR3 size: 12 residues. V was clipped by 6 bases and J by 4 bases; unmatched bases: 2. The CDR3 nucleotides are TGTGCCAGCAGAGCAGGGGGCTATGGCTACACCTTC. Translation gives CASRAGGYGYTF.

The chain employs TRBV6-6 and TRBJ2-3; D not certain. Germline CDR1 MNHNY, CDR2 SVGAGI (reference sequence). Trimming took 6 bases from V and 10 from J, leaving 17 bases between them. This CDR3 has 13 residues. CDR3: CASRSEALIAQYF. The CDR3 DNA reads TGTGCCAGCAGGTCAGAGGCACTAATAGCGCAGTATTTT.

This clone was seen a single time. V is TRBV2 and J is TRBJ1-2, with no clear D. Per germline, CDR1 SNHLY and CDR2 FYNNEI. The CDR3 has 15 residues. V lost 3 bases to trimming and J lost 1 base, with 12 bases between them. Here the CDR3 reads CASSETERINYGYTF. In DNA, the CDR3 is TGTGCCAGCAGTGAGACCGAGAGGATTAACTATGGCTACACCTTC.

The J gene is TRBJ2-1, the V gene TRBV4-3; the match to TRBD2 covers 10 bases. With 4 bases clipped from V and 7 bases from J, the junction kept 10 bases outside the gene matches. Germline V gene data show CDR1 as LGHNA and CDR2 as YSLEER. The CDR3 loop spans 16 amino acids. CDR3 region: CASSLDLAGVGNEQFF. The CDR3 DNA sequence: TGCGCCAGCAGCCTTGATCTAGCGGGAGTGGGTAATGAGCAGTTCTTC.